This TCR beta chain was sequenced for a study of neoadjuvant anti-PD-1 for oral cavity cancer. The germline V gene has CDR1 LGHNA and CDR2 YNFKEQ. V gave up 4 bases and J gave up 9 bases; unmatched junction bases: 11. This CDR3 has 17 residues. Sequenced by immunoSEQ multiplex PCR; TCRdb stores in-frame clones only, minus some. This sample has 65,000 to 95,000 clones; about four fifths occur once, and the top ten carry over 3%. The chain links TRBV4-2 to TRBJ2-1; 14 bases match TRBD2. Sequenced material: PBMCs, taken before nivolumab (anti-PD-1) treatment. This TCR was sampled from a person aged 35 to 85 with oral cavity squamous cell carcinoma. DNA of the CDR3: TGTGCCAGCAGCCTTCGACTAGCGGGAGGGAGTGGGACTGAGCAGTTCTTC. Encoded protein: CASSLRLAGGSGTEQFF.